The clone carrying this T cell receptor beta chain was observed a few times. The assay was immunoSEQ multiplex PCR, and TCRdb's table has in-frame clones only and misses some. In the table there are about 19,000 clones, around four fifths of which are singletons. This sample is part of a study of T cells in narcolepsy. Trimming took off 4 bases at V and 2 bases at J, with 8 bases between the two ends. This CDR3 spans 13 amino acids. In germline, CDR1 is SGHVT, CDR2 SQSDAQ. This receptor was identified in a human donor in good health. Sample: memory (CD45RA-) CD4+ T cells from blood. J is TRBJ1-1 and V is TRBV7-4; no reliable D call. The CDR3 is CASSYQLNTEAFF. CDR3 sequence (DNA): TGTGCCAGCAGCTACCAGCTTAACACTGAAGCTTTCTTT.